Sequencing of this T cell receptor beta chain was carried out in a study of response to subunit inactivated influenza vaccine. Broader study findings: It was suggested by the authors that few new T cells are recruited by each seasonal influenza vaccination.

This clonotype was found a few times. Antigen: not known. MiXCR was run by TCRdb on the RT-PCR reads, yielding one entry per CDR3 protein. The sample includes about 530,000 distinct CDR3 sequences, approximately 12% of them seen just once. V lost 5 bases and J lost 9, with 20 bases in between. The CDR3 is made up of 16 amino acids. Germline V gene lookup returns CDR1 SGHTA and CDR2 FQGNSA. V and J are TRBV7-2 and TRBJ1-6, with a weak D call TRBD1 (6 bases). The TCR sequence derives from a man aged 45-60 years who received an inactivated influenza vaccine. The sequencing used PBMCs from blood, collected on the day of vaccination. The CDR3 here is CASSPQPGGAGSPLHF. The CDR3 DNA is TGTGCCAGCAGCCCGCAGCCCGGGGGGGCTGGTTCACCCCTCCACTTT.